The text below deals with one T cell receptor beta chain. Its antigen is as yet unknown. Trimming took 9 bases from V and 2 from J, leaving 13 bases between them. The CDR3 spans 13 residues. In germline, CDR1 is MDHEN, CDR2 SYDVKM. This sample was included in a study of shared clonotypes between healthy human individuals. General study points: Clonotypes that were shared across four donors made up approximately 5% of naive CD4 clonotypes.

Naive-designated CD8 cells lacked CD45RO, were positively enriched for CCR7, and omitted terminally differentiated effector memory CD45RA+ cells. Clones were read by immunoSEQ multiplex PCR, and TCRdb kept only the in-frame ones, dropping some. The sample carries more than 2 million clones, approximately 95% recorded once. The origin of this receptor is a man aged 18 to 29 in good health. The chain uses TRBV28 and TRBJ1-1; D unresolved. The sample was naive CD8+ T cells sorted from blood. The CDR3 region has the DNA TGTGCCAGTGCCGAGGAGGGAAACACTGAAGCTTTCTTT. Protein: CASAEEGNTEAFF. The whole variable domain, filled in from reference TRBV28 and TRBJ1-1, reads DVKVTQSSRYLVKRTGEKVFLECVQDMDHENMFWYRQDPGLGLRLIYFSYDVKMKEKGDIPEGYSVSREKKERFSLILESASTNQTSMYLCASAEEGNTEAFFGQGTRLTVV.